This T cell receptor beta chain stems from a study of T-cell memory formation after mild COVID-19. Study observations and caveats: Largely, contracting CD4+ clones fell within CM and EM, and contracting CD8+ clones within EMRA.

V was pared by 3 bases and J by 5 bases, with 13 bases between. Germline CDR1 is SEHNR and CDR2 is FQNEAQ (reference sequence). CDR3 length: 14 amino acids. This clonotype showed up just a few times. Its matching antigen is unknown. MiXCR was run by TCRdb on the 5' RACE reads, yielding one entry per CDR3 protein. The table includes 350,000 to 450,000 distinct CDR3 sequences, around 20% detected once. The rearrangement uses TRBV7-9 and TRBJ2-5; D tentatively reads TRBD1 or TRBD2 (5 bases each). This receptor was obtained from an adult woman who had mild COVID-19 (a few samples of this study predate the infection). Cell type and time point are not known. Material for sequencing was PBMCs or a T cell subset sorted from them (not recorded which). The CDR3 region has the DNA TGTGCCAGCAGCTTGGGGACCCCAGGGGAGACCCAGTACTTC. Encoded protein: CASSLGTPGETQYF.